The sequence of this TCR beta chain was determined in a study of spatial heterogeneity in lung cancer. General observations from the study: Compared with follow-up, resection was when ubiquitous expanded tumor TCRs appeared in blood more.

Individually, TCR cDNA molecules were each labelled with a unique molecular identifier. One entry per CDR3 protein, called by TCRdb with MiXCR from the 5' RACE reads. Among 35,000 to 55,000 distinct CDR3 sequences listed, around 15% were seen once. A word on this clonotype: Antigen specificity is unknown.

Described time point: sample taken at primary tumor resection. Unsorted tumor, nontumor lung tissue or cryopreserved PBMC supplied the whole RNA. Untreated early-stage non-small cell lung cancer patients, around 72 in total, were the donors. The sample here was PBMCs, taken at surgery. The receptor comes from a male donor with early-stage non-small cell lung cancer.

DNA of the CDR3: TGTGCTAGTGGTCCAACAGGGGCAACTAATGAAAAACTGTTTTTT. It codes for CASGPTGATNEKLFF. The gene calls are TRBV12-5 and TRBJ1-4; 7 nucleotides align to TRBD1. This CDR3 has 15 amino acids. Unmatched junction bases numbered 3, after V lost 5 bases and J lost 0 bases. The germline gives CDR1 LGHNT, CDR2 FRNRAP.